Listed below are T cell receptor beta chains from one sample, sequenced in a study of blood T cell repertoires in COVID-19. TCRdb's copy holds only in-frame clones and misses some; the assay was immunoSEQ multiplex PCR. This sample has about 56,000 clones, with roughly 84% found just once. What was sequenced was peripheral blood. Every receptor here comes from a man aged 60 to 69 with COVID-19, enrolled during active disease. Each CDR3 is given with its conserved first and last residue. A D gene is named only where the DNA matches it firmly. Clone sizes are given selectively: once, few, many, or a class where the clone is expanded.

d_gene: -
v_gene: TRBV10-3
abundance: -
j_gene: TRBJ1-1
CDR3aa: CATNRLGEPEAFF
CDR3nt: TGTGCCACTAACAGGTTAGGGGAACCTGAAGCTTTCTTT

d_gene: -
v_gene: TRBV20-1
abundance: few
j_gene: TRBJ1-1
CDR3aa: CSASLTGKNTEAFF
CDR3nt: TGCAGTGCTAGTTTAACAGGGAAGAACACTGAAGCTTTCTTT

d_gene: -
v_gene: TRBV10-3
abundance: -
j_gene: TRBJ1-3
CDR3aa: CAISERDTFSGNTIYF
CDR3nt: TGTGCCATCAGTGAGAGAGACACCTTCTCTGGAAACACCATATATTTT

d_gene: TRBD1
v_gene: TRBV11-2
abundance: many
j_gene: TRBJ2-1
CDR3aa: CASSSIQGYNEQFF
CDR3nt: TGTGCCAGCAGCTCTATACAGGGGTACAATGAGCAGTTCTTC

d_gene: -
v_gene: TRBV7-9
abundance: -
j_gene: TRBJ1-5
CDR3aa: CASSSWRLGGNQPQHF
CDR3nt: TGTGCCAGCAGCTCGTGGCGTCTCGGAGGCAATCAGCCCCAGCATTTT

d_gene: -
v_gene: TRBV14
abundance: -
j_gene: TRBJ2-1
CDR3aa: CASSQLLEQFF
CDR3nt: TGTGCCAGCAGCCAACTCCTTGAGCAGTTCTTC

d_gene: TRBD2
v_gene: TRBV2
abundance: -
j_gene: TRBJ2-1
CDR3aa: CASSELAGGLNEQFF
CDR3nt: TGTGCCAGCAGTGAACTAGCGGGGGGATTAAATGAGCAGTTCTTC

d_gene: -
v_gene: TRBV18
abundance: once
j_gene: TRBJ2-3
CDR3aa: CASSPSQVGTDTQYF
CDR3nt: TGTGCCAGCTCACCTTCCCAGGTGGGCACAGATACGCAGTATTTT

d_gene: -
v_gene: TRBV30
abundance: -
j_gene: TRBJ1-5
CDR3aa: CAWSRGDQPQHF
CDR3nt: TGTGCCTGGAGCCGGGGAGATCAGCCCCAGCATTTT

d_gene: -
v_gene: TRBV30
abundance: -
j_gene: TRBJ1-1
CDR3aa: CAWRQSQSTEAFF
CDR3nt: TGTGCCTGGAGGCAAAGTCAGTCGACTGAAGCTTTCTTT

d_gene: TRBD1
v_gene: TRBV29-1
abundance: -
j_gene: TRBJ2-7
CDR3aa: CSVGGDRGLVEQYF
CDR3nt: TGCAGCGTCGGAGGGGACAGGGGGTTGGTCGAGCAGTACTTC

d_gene: -
v_gene: TRBV18
abundance: -
j_gene: TRBJ1-2
CDR3aa: CASSPPTAGPKYGYTF
CDR3nt: TGTGCCAGCTCACCGCCAACGGCAGGGCCTAAATATGGCTACACCTTC

d_gene: -
v_gene: TRBV2
abundance: few
j_gene: TRBJ2-7
CDR3aa: CASSELNSRGEQYF
CDR3nt: TGTGCCAGCAGTGAACTGAACAGCCGGGGCGAGCAGTACTTC

d_gene: TRBD2
v_gene: TRBV7-3
abundance: -
j_gene: TRBJ2-5
CDR3aa: CASSHTSGTQETQYF
CDR3nt: TGTGCCAGCAGCCATACTAGCGGGACCCAAGAGACCCAGTACTTC

d_gene: TRBD1
v_gene: TRBV19
abundance: -
j_gene: TRBJ1-1
CDR3aa: CASSTGQMNTEAFF
CDR3nt: TGTGCCAGTAGTACGGGACAGATGAACACTGAAGCTTTCTTT

d_gene: TRBD1
v_gene: TRBV7-2
abundance: -
j_gene: TRBJ2-7
CDR3aa: CASSLGQNYEQYF
CDR3nt: TGTGCCAGCAGCTTGGGACAGAACTACGAGCAGTACTTC

d_gene: TRBD1
v_gene: TRBV19
abundance: -
j_gene: TRBJ1-6
CDR3aa: CASNRDRVSPLHF
CDR3nt: TGTGCCAGTAACAGGGACAGGGTCTCACCCCTCCACTTT

d_gene: -
v_gene: TRBV6-5
abundance: -
j_gene: TRBJ1-5
CDR3aa: CASTLSRAGQPQHF
CDR3nt: TGTGCCAGCACACTCAGTCGGGCAGGGCAGCCCCAGCATTTT

d_gene: -
v_gene: TRBV11-2
abundance: -
j_gene: TRBJ1-2
CDR3aa: CASSLEGTTNYGYTF
CDR3nt: TGTGCCAGCAGCTTAGAGGGGACAACCAACTATGGCTACACCTTC

d_gene: -
v_gene: TRBV9
abundance: -
j_gene: TRBJ1-4
CDR3aa: CASSVGGVGKLFF
CDR3nt: TGTGCCAGCAGCGTAGGGGGCGTAGGAAAACTGTTTTTT

d_gene: -
v_gene: TRBV20-1
abundance: -
j_gene: TRBJ1-1
CDR3aa: CSARGETEAFF
CDR3nt: TGCAGTGCTAGAGGCGAGACTGAAGCTTTCTTT

d_gene: -
v_gene: TRBV7-2
abundance: -
j_gene: TRBJ2-1
CDR3aa: CASSAQGWNEQFF
CDR3nt: TGTGCCAGCAGCGCTCAGGGTTGGAATGAGCAGTTCTTC

d_gene: TRBD2
v_gene: TRBV7-2
abundance: few
j_gene: TRBJ2-7
CDR3aa: CASSITSGTIDEQYF
CDR3nt: TGTGCCAGCAGCATTACTAGCGGGACTATCGACGAGCAGTACTTC

d_gene: -
v_gene: TRBV11-3
abundance: -
j_gene: TRBJ2-7
CDR3aa: CASSSTGGTGSYEQYF
CDR3nt: TGTGCCAGCAGCTCAACGGGGGGCACAGGGTCCTACGAGCAGTACTTC

d_gene: -
v_gene: TRBV6-5
abundance: -
j_gene: TRBJ2-4
CDR3aa: CASSYSGGLNIQYF
CDR3nt: TGTGCCAGCAGTTACTCGGGAGGTTTGAACATTCAGTACTTC

d_gene: -
v_gene: TRBV6-5
abundance: -
j_gene: TRBJ1-2
CDR3aa: CASSLDNGANYGYTF
CDR3nt: TGTGCCAGCAGTCTCGATAATGGGGCGAACTATGGCTACACCTTC

d_gene: TRBD1
v_gene: TRBV30
abundance: -
j_gene: TRBJ1-2
CDR3aa: CASGQGSYGYTF
CDR3nt: TGTGCCTCCGGACAGGGGAGTTATGGCTACACCTTC

d_gene: -
v_gene: TRBV7-3
abundance: -
j_gene: TRBJ2-2
CDR3aa: CASSLVRGTFRPGGPTGELFF
CDR3nt: TGTGCCAGCAGCTTAGTAAGAGGTACATTCCGACCAGGAGGGCCCACCGGGGAGCTGTTTTTT

d_gene: -
v_gene: TRBV27
abundance: -
j_gene: TRBJ2-7
CDR3aa: CASSLWAGHLYEQYF
CDR3nt: TGTGCCAGCAGTTTATGGGCAGGGCACCTCTACGAGCAGTACTTC

d_gene: -
v_gene: TRBV2
abundance: -
j_gene: TRBJ1-1
CDR3aa: CASSEWGATNTEAFF
CDR3nt: TGTGCCAGCAGTGAATGGGGCGCTACGAACACTGAAGCTTTCTTT

d_gene: TRBD2
v_gene: TRBV7-9
abundance: -
j_gene: TRBJ2-3
CDR3aa: CASSQQRDTDTQYF
CDR3nt: TGTGCCAGCAGCCAACAGCGGGACACAGATACGCAGTATTTT

d_gene: TRBD1
v_gene: TRBV2
abundance: once
j_gene: TRBJ1-2
CDR3aa: CASTRDRRDYGYTF
CDR3nt: TGTGCCAGCACACGGGACAGAAGGGACTATGGCTACACCTTC

d_gene: -
v_gene: TRBV7-3
abundance: -
j_gene: TRBJ2-1
CDR3aa: CASSAKVGGYNEQFF
CDR3nt: TGTGCCAGCAGCGCAAAGGTCGGGGGTTACAATGAGCAGTTCTTC

d_gene: TRBD1
v_gene: TRBV7-9
abundance: -
j_gene: TRBJ2-7
CDR3aa: CASSPAFGTGSYEQYF
CDR3nt: TGTGCCAGCAGCCCGGCGTTTGGGACAGGGTCCTACGAGCAGTACTTC

d_gene: -
v_gene: TRBV3-1/TRBV3-2
abundance: -
j_gene: TRBJ1-3
CDR3aa: CASSQGDSPGNTIYF
CDR3nt: TGTGCCAGCAGCCAAGGAGATTCCCCTGGAAACACCATATATTTT

d_gene: -
v_gene: TRBV19
abundance: -
j_gene: TRBJ2-7
CDR3aa: CASSPLPGEQYF
CDR3nt: TGTGCCAGTTCCCCCCTGCCAGGCGAGCAGTACTTC

d_gene: TRBD2
v_gene: TRBV29-1
abundance: -
j_gene: TRBJ2-1
CDR3aa: CSISGGAGNEQFF
CDR3nt: TGCAGCATTAGCGGGGGGGCCGGTAATGAGCAGTTCTTC

d_gene: TRBD1
v_gene: TRBV28
abundance: -
j_gene: TRBJ1-1
CDR3aa: CASRPTGGRTEAFF
CDR3nt: TGTGCCAGCAGACCCACAGGGGGGCGCACTGAAGCTTTCTTT

d_gene: -
v_gene: TRBV19
abundance: -
j_gene: TRBJ1-1
CDR3aa: CASIRRENTEAFF
CDR3nt: TGTGCCAGTATTCGACGGGAGAACACTGAAGCTTTCTTT

d_gene: TRBD2
v_gene: TRBV6-4
abundance: -
j_gene: TRBJ2-7
CDR3aa: CASTRPGLAGPSYEQYF
CDR3nt: TGTGCCAGCACTAGACCCGGACTAGCCGGGCCCTCCTACGAGCAGTACTTC

d_gene: TRBD2
v_gene: TRBV7-9
abundance: -
j_gene: TRBJ2-1
CDR3aa: CASSLRVGSGQSNEQFF
CDR3nt: TGTGCCAGCAGCCTCCGGGTTGGTAGCGGGCAAAGTAATGAGCAGTTCTTC

d_gene: TRBD2
v_gene: TRBV18
abundance: -
j_gene: TRBJ2-2
CDR3aa: CASSPAGGANTGELFF
CDR3nt: TGTGCCAGCTCACCAGCGGGGGGCGCGAACACCGGGGAGCTGTTTTTT

d_gene: TRBD1
v_gene: TRBV5-1
abundance: once
j_gene: TRBJ2-5
CDR3aa: CASSLGVGQFQETQYF
CDR3nt: TGCGCCAGCAGCTTGGGAGTGGGACAGTTTCAAGAGACCCAGTACTTC